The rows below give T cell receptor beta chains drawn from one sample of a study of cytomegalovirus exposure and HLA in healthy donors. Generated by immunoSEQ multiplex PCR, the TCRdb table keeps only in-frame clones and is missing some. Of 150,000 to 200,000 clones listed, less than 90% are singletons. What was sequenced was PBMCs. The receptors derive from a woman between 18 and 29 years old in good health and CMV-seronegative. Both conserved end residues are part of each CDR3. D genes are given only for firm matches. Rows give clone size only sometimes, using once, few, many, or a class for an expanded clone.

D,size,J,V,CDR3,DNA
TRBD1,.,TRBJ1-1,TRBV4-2,CASSHTGTVNTEAFF,TGTGCCAGCAGCCATACCGGGACAGTCAACACTGAAGCTTTCTTT
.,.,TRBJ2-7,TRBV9,CASSVAAGFYYEQYF,TGTGCCAGCAGCGTAGCGGCAGGGTTCTACTACGAGCAGTACTTC
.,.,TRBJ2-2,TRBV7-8,CASSLPARGTGELFF,TGTGCCAGCAGCTTACCGGCGAGGGGGACCGGGGAGCTGTTTTTT
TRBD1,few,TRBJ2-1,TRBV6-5,CASHPQGAAYNEQFF,TGTGCCAGCCATCCACAGGGGGCCGCCTACAATGAGCAGTTCTTC
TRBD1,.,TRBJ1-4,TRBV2,CASKTGPNEKLFF,TGTGCCAGCAAGACAGGGCCAAATGAAAAACTGTTTTTT
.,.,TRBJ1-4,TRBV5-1,CASSPDSFNEKLFF,TGCGCCAGCAGCCCGGACAGCTTTAATGAAAAACTGTTTTTT
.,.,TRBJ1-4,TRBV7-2,CASSLAGQGINEKLFF,TGTGCCAGCAGCTTAGCAGGACAAGGGATTAATGAAAAACTGTTTTTT
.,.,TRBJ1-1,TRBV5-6,CASSALRGATEAFF,TGTGCCAGCAGCGCCCTCCGGGGGGCCACTGAAGCTTTCTTT
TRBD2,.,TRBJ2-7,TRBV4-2,CASSQDTGLAVYEQYF,TGTGCCAGCAGCCAAGATACGGGACTAGCGGTCTACGAGCAGTACTTC
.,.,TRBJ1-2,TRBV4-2,CASSQAEGREGYTF,TGTGCCAGCAGCCAAGCCGAGGGGCGGGAGGGCTACACCTTC
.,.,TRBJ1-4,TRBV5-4,CASSFQGLEKLFF,TGTGCCAGCAGCTTTCAGGGGTTAGAAAAACTGTTTTTT
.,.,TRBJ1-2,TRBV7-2,CASSLGPGDGYTF,TGTGCCAGCAGCTTAGGGCCAGGGGATGGCTACACCTTC
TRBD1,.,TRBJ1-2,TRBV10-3,CAISGGTGVDYGYTF,TGTGCCATCAGTGGTGGGACAGGGGTCGACTATGGCTACACCTTC
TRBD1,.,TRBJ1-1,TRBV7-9,CASSSQGPEYTEAFF,TGTGCCAGCAGCTCACAGGGGCCGGAATACACTGAAGCTTTCTTT
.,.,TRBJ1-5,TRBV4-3,CASSQEPSSNQPQHF,TGCGCCAGCAGCCAAGAACCGAGTAGCAATCAGCCCCAGCATTTT
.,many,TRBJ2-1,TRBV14,CASSKGGYNEQFF,TGTGCCAGCAGCAAAGGCGGCTACAATGAGCAGTTCTTC
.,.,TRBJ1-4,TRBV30,CAWGTSTNEKLFF,TGTGCCTGGGGCACGTCAACTAATGAAAAACTGTTTTTT
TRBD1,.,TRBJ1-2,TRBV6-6,CASSSNRDRGRGYTF,TGTGCCAGCAGTTCCAACCGGGACAGGGGGCGAGGCTACACCTTC
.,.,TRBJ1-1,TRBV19,CASSFLGGGRTEAFF,TGTGCCAGTAGTTTCCTTGGTGGAGGGAGGACTGAAGCTTTCTTT
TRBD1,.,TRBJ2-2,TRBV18,CASSPPITGVSGELFF,TGTGCCAGCTCACCACCGATAACAGGGGTATCCGGGGAGCTGTTTTTT
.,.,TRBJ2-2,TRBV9,CASSVRDRGELFF,TGTGCCAGCAGCGTTAGAGACAGGGGGGAGCTGTTTTTT
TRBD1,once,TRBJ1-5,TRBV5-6,CASSLQQGNQPQHF,TGTGCCAGCAGCTTGCAACAGGGGAATCAGCCCCAGCATTTT
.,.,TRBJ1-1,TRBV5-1,CASSRERTAGNTEAFF,TGCGCCAGCAGCCGGGAAAGGACAGCCGGGAACACTGAAGCTTTCTTT
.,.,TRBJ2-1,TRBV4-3,CASSQEGGRPNEQFF,TGCGCCAGCAGCCAAGAAGGTGGCAGGCCCAATGAGCAGTTCTTC
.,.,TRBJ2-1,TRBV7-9,CASSLAGRAVEQFF,TGTGCCAGCAGCTTAGCGGGCAGGGCGGTTGAGCAGTTCTTC
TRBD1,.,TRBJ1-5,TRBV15,CATSRGTVDQPQHF,TGTGCCACCAGCAGGGGGACAGTCGACCAGCCCCAGCATTTT
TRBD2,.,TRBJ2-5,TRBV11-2,CASSSGTIQKETQYF,TGTGCCAGCAGCTCCGGGACTATCCAAAAAGAGACCCAGTACTTC
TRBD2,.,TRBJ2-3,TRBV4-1,CASSQSGGRATDTQYF,TGCGCCAGCAGCCAAAGCGGCGGGAGGGCCACAGATACGCAGTATTTT
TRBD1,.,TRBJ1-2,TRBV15,CATSRTGAQEYGYTF,TGTGCCACCAGCAGAACAGGGGCCCAGGAGTATGGCTACACCTTC
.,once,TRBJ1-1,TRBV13,CASLLAGETEAFF,TGTGCCAGCCTGCTGGCGGGCGAGACTGAAGCTTTCTTT
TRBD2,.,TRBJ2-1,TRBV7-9,CASRREVLNEQFF,TGTGCCAGCCGACGGGAGGTACTCAATGAGCAGTTCTTC
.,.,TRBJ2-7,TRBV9,CASSVDIYSYEQYF,TGTGCCAGCAGCGTAGACATTTACTCCTACGAGCAGTACTTC
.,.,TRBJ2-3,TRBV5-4,CASSSAAGTDTQYF,TGTGCCAGCAGCTCCGCCGCGGGTACAGATACGCAGTATTTT
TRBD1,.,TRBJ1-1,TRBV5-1,CASSPWGQGNTEAFF,TGCGCCAGCAGCCCTTGGGGACAGGGCAACACTGAAGCTTTCTTT